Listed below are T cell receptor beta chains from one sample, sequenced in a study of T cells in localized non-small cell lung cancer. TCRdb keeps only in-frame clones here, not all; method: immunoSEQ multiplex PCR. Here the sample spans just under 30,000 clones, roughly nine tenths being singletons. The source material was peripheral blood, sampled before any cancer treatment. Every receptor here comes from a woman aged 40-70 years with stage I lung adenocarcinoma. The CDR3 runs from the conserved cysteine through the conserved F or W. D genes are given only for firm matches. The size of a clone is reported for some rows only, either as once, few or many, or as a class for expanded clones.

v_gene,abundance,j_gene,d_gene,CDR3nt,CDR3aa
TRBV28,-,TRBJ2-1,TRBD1,TGTGCCAGCAGGACAGGGGGCATATCCTACAATGAGCAGTTCTTC,CASRTGGISYNEQFF
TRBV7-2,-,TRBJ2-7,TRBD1,TGTGCCAGCAGCTCCGGGACAGGGGGCTACGAGCAGTACTTC,CASSSGTGGYEQYF
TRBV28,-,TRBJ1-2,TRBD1,TGTGCCAGCAGTTTTAAAAGGGGGCGTCGAGTGGGCTACACCTTC,CASSFKRGRRVGYTF
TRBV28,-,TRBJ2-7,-,TGTGCCAGCAGTTCAGAGGGATACGAGCAGTACTTC,CASSSEGYEQYF
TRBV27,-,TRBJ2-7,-,TGTGCCAGCAGTTATCAGGCCCAGGCCTACGAGCAGTACTTC,CASSYQAQAYEQYF
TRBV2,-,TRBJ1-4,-,TGTGCCAGCAGTAGGCCAGCGACAGGAATCGAAGAAAAACTGTTTTTT,CASSRPATGIEEKLFF
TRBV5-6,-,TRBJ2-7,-,TGTGCCAGCAGCTTTTCCCAGGGGGGGCCCCCCTACGAGCAGTACTTC,CASSFSQGGPPYEQYF
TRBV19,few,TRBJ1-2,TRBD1,TGTGCCAGTCCCACAGGGGGCGGGGGCGGCTACACCTTC,CASPTGGGGGYTF
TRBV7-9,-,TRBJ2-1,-,TGTGCCAGCAGCCTGAGCAACAATGAGCAGTTCTTC,CASSLSNNEQFF
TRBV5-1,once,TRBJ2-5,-,TGCGCCAGCAGCCAGGACAGCACGACCCAGTACTTC,CASSQDSTTQYF
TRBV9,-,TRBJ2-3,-,TGTGCCAGCAGCGTAGGTCAAGATACGCAGTATTTT,CASSVGQDTQYF
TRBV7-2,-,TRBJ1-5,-,TGTGCCAGCAGCTTAGCAGGAGGGACACTAAATAAACAGCCCCAGCATTTT,CASSLAGGTLNKQPQHF
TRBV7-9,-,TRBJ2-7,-,TGTGCCAGCGGCCCCCAGGTAGAGCGGAGCTACGAGCAGTACTTC,CASGPQVERSYEQYF
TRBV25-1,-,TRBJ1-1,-,TGTGCCAGCAGTGCACTACAAGGCCACACTGAAGCTTTCTTT,CASSALQGHTEAFF
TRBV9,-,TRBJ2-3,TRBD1,TGTGCCAGCAGCTATCGACAGGGAGGCACAGATACGCAGTATTTT,CASSYRQGGTDTQYF
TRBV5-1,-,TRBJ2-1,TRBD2,TGCGCCAGCAGCGGTGGAGCGGGAGTATCAAATGAGCAGTTCTTC,CASSGGAGVSNEQFF
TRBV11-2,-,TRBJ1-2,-,TGTGCCAGCAGCTTAGGGGCAGCTAGCTTTGGCTACACCTTC,CASSLGAASFGYTF
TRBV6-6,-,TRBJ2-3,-,TGTGCCAGCAGTTACTCGGCCCAGTATGATACGCAGTATTTT,CASSYSAQYDTQYF
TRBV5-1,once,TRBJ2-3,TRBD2,TGCGCCAGCAGCTTACTCCCTAGCGGGGGTAGCACAGATACGCAGTATTTT,CASSLLPSGGSTDTQYF
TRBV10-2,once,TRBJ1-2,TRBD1,TGCGCCAGCAGTGACCAAGGACAGGGAATCTATGGCTACACCTTC,CASSDQGQGIYGYTF
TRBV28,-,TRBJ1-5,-,TGTGCCAGCAGCACTACAGGGCGCAATCAGCCCCAGCATTTT,CASSTTGRNQPQHF
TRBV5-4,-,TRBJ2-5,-,TGTGCCAGCAGCTTCGCAGAGGGTCAAGAGACCCAGTACTTC,CASSFAEGQETQYF
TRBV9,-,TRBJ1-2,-,TGTGCCAGCAGCCTGAAACGGGACGCGTATGGCTACACCTTC,CASSLKRDAYGYTF
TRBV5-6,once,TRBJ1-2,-,TGTGCCAGCAGCTACGCACAACCGGGCCAGCGCAACTATGGCTACACCTTC,CASSYAQPGQRNYGYTF
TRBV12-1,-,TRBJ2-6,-,TGTGCCAGCAGCCAGACCAGCCACTCTGGGGCCAACGTCCTGACTTTC,CASSQTSHSGANVLTF
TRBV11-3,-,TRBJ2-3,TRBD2,TGTGCCAGCAGCTGGGAGGGAAGCACAGATACGCAGTATTTT,CASSWEGSTDTQYF
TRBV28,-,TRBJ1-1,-,TGTGCCAGCAGGGCCCCCACGGGGTACACTGAAGCTTTCTTT,CASRAPTGYTEAFF
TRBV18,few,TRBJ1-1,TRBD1,TGTGCCAGCTCTCGTGGAGACAGGGGGAACACTGAAGCTTTCTTT,CASSRGDRGNTEAFF
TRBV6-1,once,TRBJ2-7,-,TGTGCCAGCAGTTACCTCACGGAGCAGTACTTC,CASSYLTEQYF
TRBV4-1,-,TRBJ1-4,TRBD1,TGCGCCAGCAGCCCTTGGGACAGGGGGAATGAAAAACTGTTTTTT,CASSPWDRGNEKLFF
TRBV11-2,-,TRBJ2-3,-,TGTGCCAGCAGCTTACAGGACTGGGGAGATACGCAGTATTTT,CASSLQDWGDTQYF
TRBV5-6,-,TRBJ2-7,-,TGTGCCAGCAGCTTGGGACTAGTCGGCGAGCAGTACTTC,CASSLGLVGEQYF
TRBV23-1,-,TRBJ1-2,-,TGCGCCAGCAGCAATTGGGGGGCGCTGGGCTACACCTTC,CASSNWGALGYTF
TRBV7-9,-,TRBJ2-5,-,TGTGCCAGCAGCTTCAGAAGCTCCTGGGGAGAGACCCAGTACTTC,CASSFRSSWGETQYF
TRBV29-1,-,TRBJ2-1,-,TGCAGCGTTGACGGGGTTAGGGGGAGGGGACACGATGAGCAGTTCTTC,CSVDGVRGRGHDEQFF
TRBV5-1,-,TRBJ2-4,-,TGCGCCAGCAGCTCCGATAATGCCAAAAACATTCAGTACTTC,CASSSDNAKNIQYF
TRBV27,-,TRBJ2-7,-,TGTGCCAGCAGTTTGAAAGGGGGGGGGTCCTACGAGCAGTACTTC,CASSLKGGGSYEQYF
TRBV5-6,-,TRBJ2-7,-,TGTGCCAGCAGATCAGATTCCGCCGGCCACGAGCAGTACTTC,CASRSDSAGHEQYF
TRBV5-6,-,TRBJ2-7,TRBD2,TGTGCCAGCAGCTCCCGGGAGGCGGGCTACGAGCAGTACTTC,CASSSREAGYEQYF
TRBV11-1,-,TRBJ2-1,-,TGTGCCAGCATCCGTGGCCCCAGCTCCTACAATGAGCAGTTCTTC,CASIRGPSSYNEQFF
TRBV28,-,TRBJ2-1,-,TGTGCCAGCTGTACTACCTGGGGGGGGCGCTCCTACAATGAGCAGTTCTTC,CASCTTWGGRSYNEQFF
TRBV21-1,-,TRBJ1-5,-,TGTGCCAGCAGCAAGGCCGGGACAGGGGAGTATCAGCCCCAGCATTTT,CASSKAGTGEYQPQHF
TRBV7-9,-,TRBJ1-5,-,TGTGCCGGGGGGGACTACAATCAGCCCCAGCATTTT,CAGGDYNQPQHF
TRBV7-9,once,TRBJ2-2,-,TGTGCCAGCAGCTTCGAGACAACCGGGGAGCTGTTTTTT,CASSFETTGELFF
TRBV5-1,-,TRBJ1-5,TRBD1,TGCGCCAGCAGCTGGACAGGGCTGAATCAGCCCCAGCATTTT,CASSWTGLNQPQHF
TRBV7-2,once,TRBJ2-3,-,TGTGCCAGCAGCCCGGCCCCGCGGGATACGCAGTATTTT,CASSPAPRDTQYF